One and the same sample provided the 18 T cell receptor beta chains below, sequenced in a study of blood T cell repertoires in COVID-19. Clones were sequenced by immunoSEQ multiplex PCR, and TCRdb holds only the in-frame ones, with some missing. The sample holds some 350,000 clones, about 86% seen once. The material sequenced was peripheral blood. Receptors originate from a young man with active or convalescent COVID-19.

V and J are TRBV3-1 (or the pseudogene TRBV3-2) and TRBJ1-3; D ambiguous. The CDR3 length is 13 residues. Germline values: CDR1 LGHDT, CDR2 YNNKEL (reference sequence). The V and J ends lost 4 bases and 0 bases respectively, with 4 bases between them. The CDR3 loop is CASSLISGNTIYF. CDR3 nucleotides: TGTGCCAGCAGCCTAATCTCTGGAAACACCATATATTTT.

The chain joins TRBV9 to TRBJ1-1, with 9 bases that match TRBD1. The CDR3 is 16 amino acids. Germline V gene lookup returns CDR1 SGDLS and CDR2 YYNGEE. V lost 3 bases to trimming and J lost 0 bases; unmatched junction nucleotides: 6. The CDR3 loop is CASSGTGEFLNTEAFF. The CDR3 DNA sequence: TGTGCCAGCAGCGGGACAGGGGAGTTTTTGAACACTGAAGCTTTCTTT.

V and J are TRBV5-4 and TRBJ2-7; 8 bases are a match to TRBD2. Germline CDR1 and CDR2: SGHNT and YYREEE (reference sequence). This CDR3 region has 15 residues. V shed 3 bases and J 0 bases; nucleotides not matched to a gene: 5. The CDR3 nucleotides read TGTGCCAGCAGCTCTGGACTAGCCTTCTCCTACGAGCAGTACTTC. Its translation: CASSSGLAFSYEQYF.

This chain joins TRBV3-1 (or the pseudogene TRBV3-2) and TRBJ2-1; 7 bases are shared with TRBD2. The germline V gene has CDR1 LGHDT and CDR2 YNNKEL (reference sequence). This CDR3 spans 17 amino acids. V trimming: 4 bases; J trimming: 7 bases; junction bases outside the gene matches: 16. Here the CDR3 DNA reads TGTGCCAGCAGCCCATACCCCCCCCCGCTAGCGGCTAATGAGCAGTTCTTC. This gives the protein CASSPYPPPLAANEQFF.

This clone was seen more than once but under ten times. The CDR3 DNA follows: TGTGCTAGTGGGGACCCAGGGAGGACCGGGGAGCTGTTTTTT. Protein: CASGDPGRTGELFF. V gene TRBV12-5 combines with J gene TRBJ2-2; the D gene is possibly TRBD2 (6 bases). CDR1 and CDR2 (germline): LGHNT, FRNRAP. This CDR3 has 14 amino acids. V was clipped by 6 bases and J by 5 bases, with 13 bases between them. Variable domain in full (rest from reference TRBV12-5 and TRBJ2-2): DARVTQTPRHKVTEMGQEVTMRCQPILGHNTVFWYRQTMMQGLELLAYFRNRAPLDDSGMPKDRFSAEMPDATLATLKIQPSEPRDSAVYFCASGDPGRTGELFFGEGSRLTVL.

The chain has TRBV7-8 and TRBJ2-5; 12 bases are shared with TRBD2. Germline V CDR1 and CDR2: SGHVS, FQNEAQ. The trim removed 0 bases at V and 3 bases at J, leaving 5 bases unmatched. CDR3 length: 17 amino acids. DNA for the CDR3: TGTGCCAGCAGCTTAGCCCCAACTAGCGGGGGGAAAGAGACCCAGTACTTC. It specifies CASSLAPTSGGKETQYF.

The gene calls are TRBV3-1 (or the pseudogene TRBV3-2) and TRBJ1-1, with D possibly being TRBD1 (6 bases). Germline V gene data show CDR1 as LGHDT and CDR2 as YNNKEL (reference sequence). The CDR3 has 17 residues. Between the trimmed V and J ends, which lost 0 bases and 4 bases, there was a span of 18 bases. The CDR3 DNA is TGTGCCAGCAGCCAAGATGGGTCTTGGGGGCCCAGCACTGAAGCTTTCTTT. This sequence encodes CASSQDGSWGPSTEAFF.

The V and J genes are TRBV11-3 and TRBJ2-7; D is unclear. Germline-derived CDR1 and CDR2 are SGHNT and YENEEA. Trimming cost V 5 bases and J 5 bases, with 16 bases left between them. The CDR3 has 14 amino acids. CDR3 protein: CASSPSPGFHEQYF. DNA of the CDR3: TGTGCCAGCAGCCCGAGCCCAGGATTCCACGAGCAGTACTTC.

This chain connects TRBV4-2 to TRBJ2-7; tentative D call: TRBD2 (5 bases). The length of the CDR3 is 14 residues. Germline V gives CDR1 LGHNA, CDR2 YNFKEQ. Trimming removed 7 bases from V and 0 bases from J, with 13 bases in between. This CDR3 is CASTDGLSSYEQYF. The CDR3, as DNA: TGTGCCAGCACTGACGGACTTAGCTCCTACGAGCAGTACTTC.

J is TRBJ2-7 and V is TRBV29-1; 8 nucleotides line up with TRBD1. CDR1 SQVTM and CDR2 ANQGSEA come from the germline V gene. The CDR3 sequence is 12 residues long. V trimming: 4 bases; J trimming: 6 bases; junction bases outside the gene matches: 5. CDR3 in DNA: TGCAGCGTTGTCGGACAGGGCGGCGAGCAGTACTTC. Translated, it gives CSVVGQGGEQYF.

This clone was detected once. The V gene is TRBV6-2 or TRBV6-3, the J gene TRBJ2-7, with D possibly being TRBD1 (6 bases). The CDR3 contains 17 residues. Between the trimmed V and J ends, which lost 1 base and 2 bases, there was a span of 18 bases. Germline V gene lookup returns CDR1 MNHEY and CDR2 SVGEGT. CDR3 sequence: CASSYLNPPGQAYEQYF. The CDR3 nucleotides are TGTGCCAGCAGTTACTTAAACCCTCCGGGACAAGCCTACGAGCAGTACTTC.

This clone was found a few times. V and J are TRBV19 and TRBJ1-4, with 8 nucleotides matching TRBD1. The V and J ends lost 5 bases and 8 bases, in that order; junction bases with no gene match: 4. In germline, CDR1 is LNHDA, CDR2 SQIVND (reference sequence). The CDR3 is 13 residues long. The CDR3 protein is CASSPRDREKLFF. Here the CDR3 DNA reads TGTGCCAGTAGTCCCCGGGACAGGGAAAAACTGTTTTTT.

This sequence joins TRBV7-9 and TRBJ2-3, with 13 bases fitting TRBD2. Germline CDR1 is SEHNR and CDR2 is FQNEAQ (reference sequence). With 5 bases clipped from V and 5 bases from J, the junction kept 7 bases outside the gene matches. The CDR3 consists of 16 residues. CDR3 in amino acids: CASSLPGLAGRDTQYF. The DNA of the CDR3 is TGTGCCAGCAGCCTACCGGGACTAGCGGGGAGAGATACGCAGTATTTT.

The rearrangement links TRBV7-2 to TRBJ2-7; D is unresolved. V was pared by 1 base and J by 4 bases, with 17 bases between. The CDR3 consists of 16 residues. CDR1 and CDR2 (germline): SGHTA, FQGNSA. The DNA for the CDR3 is TGTGCCAGCAGCTTAGTTTCCCCTGGCTCCCAATACGAGCAGTACTTC. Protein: CASSLVSPGSQYEQYF.

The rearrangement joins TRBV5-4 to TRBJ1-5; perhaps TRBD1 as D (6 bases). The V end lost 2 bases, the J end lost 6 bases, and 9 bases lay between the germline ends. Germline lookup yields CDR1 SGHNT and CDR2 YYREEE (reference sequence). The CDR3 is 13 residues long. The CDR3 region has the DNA TGTGCCAGCAGCTTAACAGGGAGTCAGCCCCAGCATTTT. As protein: CASSLTGSQPQHF.

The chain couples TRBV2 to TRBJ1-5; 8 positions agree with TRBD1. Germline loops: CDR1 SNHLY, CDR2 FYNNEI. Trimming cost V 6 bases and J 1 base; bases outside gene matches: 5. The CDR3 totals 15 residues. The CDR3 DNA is TGTGCCAGCAGCCGACAGGGGACAAGCAATCAGCCCCAGCATTTT. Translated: CASSRQGTSNQPQHF.

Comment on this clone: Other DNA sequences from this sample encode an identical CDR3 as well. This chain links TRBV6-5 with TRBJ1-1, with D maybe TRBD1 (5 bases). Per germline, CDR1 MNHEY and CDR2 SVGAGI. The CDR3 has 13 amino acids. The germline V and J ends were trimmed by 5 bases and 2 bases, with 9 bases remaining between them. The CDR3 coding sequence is TGTGCCAGCAGTCCGACAGTCAACACTGAAGCTTTCTTT. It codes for CASSPTVNTEAFF.

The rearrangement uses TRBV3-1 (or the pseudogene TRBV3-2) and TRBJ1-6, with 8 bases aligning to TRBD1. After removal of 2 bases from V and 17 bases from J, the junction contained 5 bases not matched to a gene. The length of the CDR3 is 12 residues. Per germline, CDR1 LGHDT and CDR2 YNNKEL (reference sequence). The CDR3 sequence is CASSQTGGRVHF. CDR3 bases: TGTGCCAGCAGCCAAACAGGGGGACGTGTCCACTTT.